This T cell receptor (beta chain) is from a study of OX40 agonist ivuxolimab in advanced cancers. Study-wide context: Ivuxolimab, which targeted the costimulatory receptor OX40 (CD134), was an agonistic, fully human IgG2 monoclonal antibody. Prior anti-PD-1, anti-PD-L1 or anti-CTLA-4 therapy was permitted, and checkpoint inhibitors had been received by approximately 39% of dose-escalation patients. Intravenous ivuxolimab was administered to patients every 2 weeks at six dose levels: 0.01, 0.1, 0.3, 1.5, 3 and 10 mg/kg. Peripheral TCRbeta sequencing aimed to test whether ivuxolimab altered TCR sequence diversity and caused clonal T-cell expansion. Among the 52 dose-escalation patients, about 19 had hepatocellular carcinoma, around 15 melanoma, 9 renal cell carcinoma and 9 head and neck cancer. Partial responses occurred in three dose-escalation patients, of whom one had hepatocellular carcinoma and two had cutaneous melanoma. In the dose-escalation cohort, 82.7% of patients were male, and the mean age was roughly 60 years, with a range of roughly 20 to 80. The paper reports the monotherapy dose-escalation portion (N = 52 patients) of the phase I ivuxolimab trial.

Genomic DNA was extracted from sorted cells for sequencing of the TCRbeta CDR3 region. TCRbeta CDR3 regions were sequenced using the immunoSEQ Assay. TCRdb mirrors the immuneACCESS table, restricted to in-frame sequences. Some clones are absent from its copies; in checked studies, under half trace to an unresolved V gene, and the reason for the others is unknown. This sample gives 100,000 to 130,000 clones in total; more than 85% of them show up just once. The ten biggest clones cover approximately 1.2% of the sample. V loses 5 bases at its end and J loses 6 bases; junction bases beyond the gene matches: 9. CDR1 and CDR2 were assigned from the germline V gene as SQVTM and ANQGSEA. The CDR3 numbers 14 residues from cysteine through phenylalanine. The only DNA kept is the CDR3, 42 bases in frame from the first base. Here is what the overall study found, with its caveats: Clonal expansion of both CD4+ and CD8+ blood T cells was observed from baseline to week 6 at doses 0.1 to 3.0 mg/kg. The antigen specificity of the peripheral T cells that underwent clonal expansion was not determined. After ivuxolimab, more expanded clones were found on average in CD8+ T cells than in CD4+ T cells. In partial responders in the 0.1-3.0 mg/kg groups, normalized peripheral clonal expansion was found to be among the lowest, especially among CD8+ T cells. Low levels of normalized T-cell clonal expansion were also seen in some patients who did not respond.

Of note for this clone: What this receptor recognizes is not known. Base qualities are not recorded, but no much larger clone differs from it by a single base.

The trial excluded patients who had a history of autoimmune disease or were on systemic immunosuppression. In every dose cohort, peripheral blood was drawn for TCR sequencing at baseline, cycle 4 day 1, and cycle 7 day 1. The samples were taken from a phase I, first-in-human, multicenter, open-label dose-escalation trial of ivuxolimab. The trial enrolled adults with locally advanced or metastatic head and neck squamous cell, hepatocellular, melanoma or renal cell carcinoma. Before TCR sequencing, CD4+ T cells and CD8+ T cells were sorted from peripheral blood as separate populations. The V and J genes are TRBV29-1 and TRBJ1-5; 8 middle bases align to TRBD1. The sequences come from CD4+ or CD8+ T cells sorted from blood, collected in a trial of the OX40 agonist ivuxolimab. The source is an adult with an advanced solid tumor such as melanoma, head and neck, liver or kidney cancer. The sequenced DNA: TGCAGCGTTTCGCAGGGGGCATCAGGTCAGCCCCAGCATTTT. Its translation is CSVSQGASGQPQHF.